This T cell receptor (beta chain) emerged from a study of T cell changes during pregnancy in multiple sclerosis. TCRdb's table, derived via immunoSEQ multiplex PCR, lists solely in-frame clones and lacks some. The sample shows about 23,000 clones, less than 90% of them seen only once. J lost 3 bases, V lost 0 bases, and 5 bases had no gene match. Germline CDR1 is MNHEY and CDR2 is SVGAGI. The CDR3 length is 16 residues. Material: CD8+ T cells from peripheral blood mononuclear cells, obtained after pregnancy. This receptor was taken from a female donor with multiple sclerosis, enrolled in a pregnancy study. The rearrangement joins TRBV6-5 to TRBJ2-3; 8 nucleotides line up with TRBD1. CDR3 nucleotide sequence: TGTGCCAGCAGTTACTCGAACAGGGGGATGACAGATACGCAGTATTTT. This encodes CASSYSNRGMTDTQYF.